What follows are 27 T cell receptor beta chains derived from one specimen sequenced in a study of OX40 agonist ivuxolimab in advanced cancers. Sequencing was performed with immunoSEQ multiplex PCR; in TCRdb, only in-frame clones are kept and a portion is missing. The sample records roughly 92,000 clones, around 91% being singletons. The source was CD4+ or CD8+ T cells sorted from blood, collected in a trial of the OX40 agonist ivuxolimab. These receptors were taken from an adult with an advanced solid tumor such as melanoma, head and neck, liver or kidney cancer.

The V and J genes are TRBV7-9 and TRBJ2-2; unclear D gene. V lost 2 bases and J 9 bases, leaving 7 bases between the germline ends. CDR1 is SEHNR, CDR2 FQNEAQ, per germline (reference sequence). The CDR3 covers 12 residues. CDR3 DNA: TGTGCCAGCAGCTTATTAGGTCGGGAGCTGTTTTTT. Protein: CASSLLGRELFF.

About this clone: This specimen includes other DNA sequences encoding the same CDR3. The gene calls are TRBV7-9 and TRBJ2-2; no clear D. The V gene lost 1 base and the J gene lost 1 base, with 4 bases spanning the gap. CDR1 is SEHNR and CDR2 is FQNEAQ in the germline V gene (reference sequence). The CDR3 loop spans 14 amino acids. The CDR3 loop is CASSLGRNTGELFF. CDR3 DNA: TGTGCCAGCAGCTTAGGGCGGAACACCGGGGAGCTGTTTTTT.

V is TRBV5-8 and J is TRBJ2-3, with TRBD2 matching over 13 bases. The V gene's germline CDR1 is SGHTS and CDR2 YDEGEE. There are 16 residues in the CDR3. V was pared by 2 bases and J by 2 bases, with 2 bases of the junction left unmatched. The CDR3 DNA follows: TGTGCCAGCAGCTTCGGGACTAGCGGGGCCACAGATACGCAGTATTTT. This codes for CASSFGTSGATDTQYF.

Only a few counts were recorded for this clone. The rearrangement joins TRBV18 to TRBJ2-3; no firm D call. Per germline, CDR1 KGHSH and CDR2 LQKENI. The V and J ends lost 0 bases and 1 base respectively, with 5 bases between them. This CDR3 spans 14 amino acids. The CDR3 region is CASSPPVGTDTQYF. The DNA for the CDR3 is TGTGCCAGCTCACCACCGGTCGGCACAGATACGCAGTATTTT.

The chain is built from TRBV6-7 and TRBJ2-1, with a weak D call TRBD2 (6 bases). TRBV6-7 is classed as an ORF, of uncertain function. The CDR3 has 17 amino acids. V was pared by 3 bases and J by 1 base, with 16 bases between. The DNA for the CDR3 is TGTGCCAGCAGTTATCTACCGGGAGTCTGGTCCTACAATGAGCAGTTCTTC. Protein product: CASSYLPGVWSYNEQFF.

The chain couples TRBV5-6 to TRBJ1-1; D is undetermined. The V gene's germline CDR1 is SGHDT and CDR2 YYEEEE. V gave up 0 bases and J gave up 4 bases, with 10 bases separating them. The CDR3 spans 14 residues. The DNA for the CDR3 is TGTGCCAGCAGCTTGGTCATCGGAAGCACTGAAGCTTTCTTT. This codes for CASSLVIGSTEAFF.

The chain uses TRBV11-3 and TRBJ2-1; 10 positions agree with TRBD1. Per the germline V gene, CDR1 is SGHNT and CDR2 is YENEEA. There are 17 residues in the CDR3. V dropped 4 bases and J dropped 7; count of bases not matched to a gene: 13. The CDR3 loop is CASSSVPGQGWWNEQFF. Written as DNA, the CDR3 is TGTGCCAGCAGCTCAGTCCCGGGACAGGGGTGGTGGAATGAGCAGTTCTTC.

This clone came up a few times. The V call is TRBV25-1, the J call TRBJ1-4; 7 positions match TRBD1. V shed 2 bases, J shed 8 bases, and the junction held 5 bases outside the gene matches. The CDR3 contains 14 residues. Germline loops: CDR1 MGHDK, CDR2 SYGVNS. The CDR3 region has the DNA TGTGCCAGCAGTGAAAACAGGGGCGGGGAAAAACTGTTTTTT. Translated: CASSENRGGEKLFF.

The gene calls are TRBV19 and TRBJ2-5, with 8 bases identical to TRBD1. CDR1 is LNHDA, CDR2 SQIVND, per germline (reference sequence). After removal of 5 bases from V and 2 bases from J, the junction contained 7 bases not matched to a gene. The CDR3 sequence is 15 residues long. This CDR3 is CASSVGTGLQETQYF. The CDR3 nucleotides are TGTGCCAGTAGTGTCGGGACAGGTCTTCAAGAGACCCAGTACTTC. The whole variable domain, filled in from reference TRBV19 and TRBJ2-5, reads DGGITQSPKYLFRKEGQNVTLSCEQNLNHDAMYWYRQDPGQGLRLIYYSQIVNDFQKGDIAEGYSVSREKKESFPLTVTSAQKNPTAFYLCASSVGTGLQETQYFGPGTRLLVL.

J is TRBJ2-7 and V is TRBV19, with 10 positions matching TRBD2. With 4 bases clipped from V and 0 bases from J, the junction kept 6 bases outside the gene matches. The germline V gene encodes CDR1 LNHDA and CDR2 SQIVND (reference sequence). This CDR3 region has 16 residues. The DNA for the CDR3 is TGTGCCAGTAGTACCCGTAGCGGGAGGAGCTCCTACGAGCAGTACTTC. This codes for CASSTRSGRSSYEQYF. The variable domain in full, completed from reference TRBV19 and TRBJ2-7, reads DGGITQSPKYLFRKEGQNVTLSCEQNLNHDAMYWYRQDPGQGLRLIYYSQIVNDFQKGDIAEGYSVSREKKESFPLTVTSAQKNPTAFYLCASSTRSGRSSYEQYFGPGTRLTVT.

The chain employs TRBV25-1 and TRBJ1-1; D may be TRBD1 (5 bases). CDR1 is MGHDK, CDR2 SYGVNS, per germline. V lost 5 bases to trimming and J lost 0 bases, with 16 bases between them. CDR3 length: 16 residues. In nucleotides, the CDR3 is TGTGCCAGCAGTAAAACCCAGGGAGGAATGAACACTGAAGCTTTCTTT. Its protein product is CASSKTQGGMNTEAFF.

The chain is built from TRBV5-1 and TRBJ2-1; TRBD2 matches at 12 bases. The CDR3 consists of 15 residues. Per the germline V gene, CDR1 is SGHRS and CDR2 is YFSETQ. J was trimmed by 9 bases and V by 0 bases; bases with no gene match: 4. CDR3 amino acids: CASSLATSGSAEQFF. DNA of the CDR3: TGCGCCAGCAGCTTGGCGACTAGCGGGAGTGCTGAGCAGTTCTTC.

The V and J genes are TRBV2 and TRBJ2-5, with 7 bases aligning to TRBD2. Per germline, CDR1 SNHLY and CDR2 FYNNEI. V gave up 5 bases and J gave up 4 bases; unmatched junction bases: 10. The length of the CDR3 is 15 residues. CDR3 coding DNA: TGTGCCAGCAGTCAGAGGGCGGGAGCAGGAGAGACCCAGTACTTC. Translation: CASSQRAGAGETQYF. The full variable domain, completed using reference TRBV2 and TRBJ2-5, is EPEVTQTPSHQVTQMGQEVILRCVPISNHLYFYWYRQILGQKVEFLVSFYNNEISEKSEIFDDQFSVERPDGSNFTLKIRSTKLEDSAMYFCASSQRAGAGETQYFGPGTRLLVL.

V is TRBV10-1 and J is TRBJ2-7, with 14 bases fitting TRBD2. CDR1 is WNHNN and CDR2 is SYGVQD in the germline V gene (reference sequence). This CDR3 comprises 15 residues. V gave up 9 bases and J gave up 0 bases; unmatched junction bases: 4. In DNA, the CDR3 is TGCGCCAGGGGACTAGCGGGAGAGCGCTCCTACGAGCAGTACTTC. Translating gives CARGLAGERSYEQYF.

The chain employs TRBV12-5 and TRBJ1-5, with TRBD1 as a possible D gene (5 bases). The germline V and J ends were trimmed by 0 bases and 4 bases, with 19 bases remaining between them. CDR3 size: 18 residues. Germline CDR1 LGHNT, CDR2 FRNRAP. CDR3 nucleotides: TGTGCTAGTGGTTTGGTACGGAACGATTGGGGCTATAATCAGCCCCAGCATTTT. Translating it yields CASGLVRNDWGYNQPQHF.

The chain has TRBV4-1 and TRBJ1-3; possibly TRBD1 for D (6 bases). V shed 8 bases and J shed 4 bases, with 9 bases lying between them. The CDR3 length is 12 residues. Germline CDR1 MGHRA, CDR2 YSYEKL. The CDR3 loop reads CASAGQGNTIYF. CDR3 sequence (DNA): TGCGCCAGCGCAGGACAGGGAAACACCATATATTTT.

The CDR3 DNA is TGTGCCAGTAGTATGTGGCTGGGGGAGATGGCTGAAGCTTTCTTT. Its protein product is CASSMWLGEMAEAFF. This chain links TRBV19 with TRBJ1-1; maybe TRBD1 (5 bases). From germline, CDR1 is LNHDA and CDR2 SQIVND (reference sequence). The CDR3 is 15 residues long. Trimming removed 3 bases at V and 6 bases at J, with 17 bases between. The complete variable domain, with remaining parts taken from reference TRBV19 and TRBJ1-1, reads DGGITQSPKYLFRKEGQNVTLSCEQNLNHDAMYWYRQDPGQGLRLIYYSQIVNDFQKGDIAEGYSVSREKKESFPLTVTSAQKNPTAFYLCASSMWLGEMAEAFFGQGTRLTVV.

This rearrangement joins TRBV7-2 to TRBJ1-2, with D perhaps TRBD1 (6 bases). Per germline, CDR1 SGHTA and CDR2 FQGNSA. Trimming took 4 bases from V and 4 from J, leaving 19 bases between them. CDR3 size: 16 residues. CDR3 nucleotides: TGTGCCAGCAGCTCCAACACAAACAGGGAAAGCTATGGCTACACCTTC. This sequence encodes CASSSNTNRESYGYTF.

The CDR3 loop reads CASSSRHNQPQHF. CDR3 DNA: TGTGCCAGTAGTAGCAGGCACAATCAGCCCCAGCATTTT. This rearrangement joins TRBV19 to TRBJ1-5; D not certain. With 4 bases removed from V and 3 bases from J, the gap between germline ends came to 7 bases. The CDR3 length is 13 residues. Germline assignment: CDR1 LNHDA and CDR2 SQIVND (reference sequence).

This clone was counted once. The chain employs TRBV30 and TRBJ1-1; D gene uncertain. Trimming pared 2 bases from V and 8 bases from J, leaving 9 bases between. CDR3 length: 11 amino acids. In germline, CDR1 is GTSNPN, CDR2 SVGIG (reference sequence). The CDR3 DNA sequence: TGTGCCTGGAGTAGGGCCTTCGAAGCTTTCTTT. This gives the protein CAWSRAFEAFF. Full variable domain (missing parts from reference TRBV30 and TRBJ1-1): SQTIHQWPATLVQPVGSPLSLECTVEGTSNPNLYWYRQAAGRGLQLLFYSVGIGQISSEVPQNLSASRPQDRQFILSSKKLLLSDSGFYLCAWSRAFEAFFGQGTRLTVV.

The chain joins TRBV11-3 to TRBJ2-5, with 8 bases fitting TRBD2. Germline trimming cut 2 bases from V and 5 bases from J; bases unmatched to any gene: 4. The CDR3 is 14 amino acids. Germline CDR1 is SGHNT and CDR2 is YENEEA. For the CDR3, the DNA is TGTGCCAGCAGCTTATTCCGGGAGGGGGAGACCCAGTACTTC. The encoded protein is CASSLFREGETQYF.

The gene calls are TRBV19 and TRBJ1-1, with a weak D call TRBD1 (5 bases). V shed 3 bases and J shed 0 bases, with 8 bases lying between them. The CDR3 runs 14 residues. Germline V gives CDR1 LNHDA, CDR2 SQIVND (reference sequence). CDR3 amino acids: CASSITGMNTEAFF. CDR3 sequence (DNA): TGTGCCAGTAGTATCACAGGTATGAACACTGAAGCTTTCTTT.

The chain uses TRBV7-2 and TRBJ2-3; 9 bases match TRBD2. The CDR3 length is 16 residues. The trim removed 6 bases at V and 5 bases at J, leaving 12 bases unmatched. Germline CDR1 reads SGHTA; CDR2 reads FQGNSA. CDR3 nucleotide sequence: TGTGCCAGCAGTTTGGTGTTGGCGGGAGGGAGAGATACGCAGTATTTT. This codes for CASSLVLAGGRDTQYF.

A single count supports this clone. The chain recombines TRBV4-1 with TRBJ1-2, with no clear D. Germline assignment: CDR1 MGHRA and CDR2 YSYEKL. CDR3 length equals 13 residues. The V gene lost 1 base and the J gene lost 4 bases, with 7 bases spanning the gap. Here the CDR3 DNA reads TGCGCCAGCAGCCAAGTCGGAGCCTATGGCTACACCTTC. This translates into CASSQVGAYGYTF.

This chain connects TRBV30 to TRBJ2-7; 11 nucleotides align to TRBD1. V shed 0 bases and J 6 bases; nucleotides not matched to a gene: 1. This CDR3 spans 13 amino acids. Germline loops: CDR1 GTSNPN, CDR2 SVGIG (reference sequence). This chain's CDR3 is CAWSVGTGGEQYF. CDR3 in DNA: TGTGCCTGGAGTGTAGGGACAGGGGGCGAGCAGTACTTC.

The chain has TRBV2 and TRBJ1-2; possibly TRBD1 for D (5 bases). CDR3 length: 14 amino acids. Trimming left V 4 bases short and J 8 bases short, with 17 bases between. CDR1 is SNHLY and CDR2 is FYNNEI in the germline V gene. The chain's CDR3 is CASSATPGIGGYTF. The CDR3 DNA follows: TGTGCCAGCAGTGCTACGCCAGGGATAGGCGGCTACACCTTC.

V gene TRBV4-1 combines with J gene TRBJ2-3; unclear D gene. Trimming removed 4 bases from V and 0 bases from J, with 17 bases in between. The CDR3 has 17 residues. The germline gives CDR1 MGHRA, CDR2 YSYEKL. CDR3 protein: CASSRLPGTSSTDTQYF. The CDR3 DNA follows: TGCGCCAGCAGCCGCCTACCCGGCACCTCCAGCACAGATACGCAGTATTTT.